This TCR beta chain originates from a study of post-analysis software for immune sequencing data. Comment on this clonotype: What it recognizes is unknown.

Study-wide points: TRBV5-6, TRBV5-1 and TRBV20-1 were among roughly five TRBV segments more frequent in patients than controls. Compared with controls, patients showed significantly lower normalized Chao1 diversity.

The CDR3 is made up of 14 amino acids. The V end was cut by 6 bases, the J end by 4 bases, with 15 bases between. cDNA libraries for TCR beta contained unique molecular identifiers. TCRdb re-derived calls from the PCR reads in MiXCR, one entry per CDR3 protein. Among roughly 600,000 distinct CDR3 sequences listed, around 40% were seen once. The gene calls are TRBV12-3 or TRBV12-4 and TRBJ2-5; possibly TRBD1 for D (5 bases). The sequence was collected from a girl aged 5-17 years with multiple sclerosis. Material for sequencing was blood. This chain's CDR3 is CASSPDTKGETQYF. Here the CDR3 DNA reads TGTGCCAGCAGCCCGGACACCAAAGGAGAGACCCAGTACTTC.